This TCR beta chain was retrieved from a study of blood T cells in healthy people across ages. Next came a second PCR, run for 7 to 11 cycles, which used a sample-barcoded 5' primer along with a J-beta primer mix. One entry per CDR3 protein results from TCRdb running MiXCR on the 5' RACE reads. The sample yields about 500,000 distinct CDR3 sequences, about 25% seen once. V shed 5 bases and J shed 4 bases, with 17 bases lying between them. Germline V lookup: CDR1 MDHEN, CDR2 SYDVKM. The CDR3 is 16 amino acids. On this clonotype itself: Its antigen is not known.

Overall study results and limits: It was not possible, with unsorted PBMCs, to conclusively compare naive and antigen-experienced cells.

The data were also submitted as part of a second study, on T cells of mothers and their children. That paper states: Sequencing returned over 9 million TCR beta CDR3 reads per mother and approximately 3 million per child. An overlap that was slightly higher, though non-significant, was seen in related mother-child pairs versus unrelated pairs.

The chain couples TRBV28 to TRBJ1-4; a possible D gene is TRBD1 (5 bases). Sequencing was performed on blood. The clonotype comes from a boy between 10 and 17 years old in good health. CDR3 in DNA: TGTGCCAGCAGTCCCACCGGGGGTCGGGGTAATGAAAAACTGTTTTTT. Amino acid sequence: CASSPTGGRGNEKLFF.